The source of this TCR beta chain is a study of T cells in localized non-small cell lung cancer. Notes on the study in general: Uninvolved adjacent lung had more T cell clonality than any other tissue, topping tumor. The study sequenced only one region of the tumor. As a result, intratumor heterogeneity could not be excluded and remains possible.

For this clone: The antigen remains unidentified.

Here immunoSEQ multiplex PCR was the method, and the copy in TCRdb shows in-frame clones only, minus some. The repertoire holds 100,000 to 150,000 clones, with around 89% as singletons. The CDR3 is 14 amino acids. CDR1 and CDR2 (germline): SGHAT, FQNNGV. V was pared by 1 base and J by 2 bases, with 8 bases between. The clonotype originates from a female donor older than 55 with stage I lung adenocarcinoma. Sequenced here: peripheral blood, sampled before any cancer treatment. The chain joins TRBV11-2 to TRBJ2-5; D not certain. The CDR3, as DNA: TGTGCCAGCAGCTTAGTGTCCCCTCAAGAGACCCAGTACTTC. Residues: CASSLVSPQETQYF.